This TCR beta chain stems from a study of blood T cell repertoires in COVID-19 (dated by TCRdb to the early 2020s). In terms of the full investigation: Collaborator samples came from the United States, Italy and Spain and covered acute and convalescent phases of COVID-19. The sample metadata nearly always contained a de-identified subject ID, COVID-19 status, age in years and sex. A freely available public database, intended as a resource for researchers studying the immune response to SARS-CoV-2, is where the repertoires were released. Deeply sampled blood TCRbeta repertoires from subjects exposed to, actively infected with, or recovered from COVID-19 were included in the dataset. The samples were drawn from two sources: the first 160 participants of the ongoing ImmuneRACE study, and 1,254 subjects contributed by 6 global collaborators. The material from the prospective study consisted of cDNA or gDNA derived from T cells, B-cell-depleted T cells, or PBMCs. HLA class I and class II types, where available, came from metadata supplied by the sample provider rather than from assay-based typing.

In Seattle, one collaborating source enrolled patients while the infection was active and tracked those patients longitudinally over the course of disease. Each collaborating institution followed its own protocols to collect whole blood in K2EDTA tubes. Collaborator samples were shipped for TCRbeta analysis as frozen whole blood, isolated PBMCs, or DNA extracted from either sample type. The germline V gene yields MNHEY for CDR1 and SVGAGI for CDR2. From the cysteine up to the phenylalanine, the CDR3 has a length of 15 residues. Of the read, only the CDR3 DNA is kept; its 45 bases are in frame from base 1. Relative to germline, V is 8 bases shorter and J is 1 base shorter, with 18 bases between their ends. The immunoSEQ Assay, a bias-controlled multiplex PCR, was used to amplify TCRbeta CDR3 regions from genomic DNA. The original methods were these. Nucleated cell counts per sample were estimated from amplification of reference gene primers within the assay. To quantify the absolute abundance of each unique TCRbeta CDR3 rearrangement, sequence reads were collapsed and filtered. For each sample, productive Simpson clonality was calculated as the square root of Simpson's diversity index across productive rearrangements. Here the immuneACCESS table is served through TCRdb, limited to in-frame sequences with V and J called. Missing clones are a known gap in these copies; in checked studies unresolved V genes cover under half, and the rest lacks a known reason. The V and J calls and clone size are taken from that table; D and trimming were inferred from the DNA. The sample table shows around 200,000 clones, and around 85% are seen once. Jointly, the top ten make up roughly 20% of the sample.

Results the study describes overall, beyond this receptor: The quantity of clinical and demographic metadata differed by source and by participant and was supplied without curation.

With regard to this clone: Its antigen remains unidentified. Base-call qualities are not available, and no considerably larger clone is one nucleotide away.

This chain joins TRBV6-5 to TRBJ2-7, with TRBD2 as a weak D call on 5 bases. The sample consisted of peripheral blood. This receptor was taken from a person aged 70 to 85 with COVID-19, enrolled during active disease. CDR3 region: CASLGSGRKSYEQYF. Here is the DNA: TGTGCCAGCCTGGGGAGCGGACGGAAATCCTACGAGCAGTACTTC.